This T cell receptor beta chain came from a study of blood T cells in healthy people across ages. Next came a second PCR, run for about 7 to 12 cycles, which used a sample-barcoded 5' primer along with a J-beta primer mix. TCRdb independently ran MiXCR on the 5' RACE reads; one entry per CDR3 protein. The sample carries about 1 million distinct CDR3 sequences, 45% recorded once. Healthy Russian Caucasian donors spanned ages about 6 to 100 years. Per sample, no less than 5 micrograms of total RNA were extracted. Study-wide results and limits: TCR beta diversity, measured per million T cells, fell in a roughly linear way with age. In the absence of known donor CMV status, changes in expanded clonotypes were possibly confounded.

The length of the CDR3 is 15 residues. Germline V gene data show CDR1 as PRHDT and CDR2 as FYEKMQ (reference sequence). This clonotype was seen a few times. Its antigen is still unknown. Sample: blood. The TCR originated in a woman aged 55-69 years in good health. This chain connects TRBV13 to TRBJ2-4; TRBD2 matches at 7 bases. The J call may not be correct, given that the DNA end is closer to TRBJ2-7. The CDR3 here is CASSSGLTRLYEQYF. The CDR3 region has the DNA TGTGCCAGCAGCTCGGGACTAACTCGACTCTACGAGCAGTACTTC.